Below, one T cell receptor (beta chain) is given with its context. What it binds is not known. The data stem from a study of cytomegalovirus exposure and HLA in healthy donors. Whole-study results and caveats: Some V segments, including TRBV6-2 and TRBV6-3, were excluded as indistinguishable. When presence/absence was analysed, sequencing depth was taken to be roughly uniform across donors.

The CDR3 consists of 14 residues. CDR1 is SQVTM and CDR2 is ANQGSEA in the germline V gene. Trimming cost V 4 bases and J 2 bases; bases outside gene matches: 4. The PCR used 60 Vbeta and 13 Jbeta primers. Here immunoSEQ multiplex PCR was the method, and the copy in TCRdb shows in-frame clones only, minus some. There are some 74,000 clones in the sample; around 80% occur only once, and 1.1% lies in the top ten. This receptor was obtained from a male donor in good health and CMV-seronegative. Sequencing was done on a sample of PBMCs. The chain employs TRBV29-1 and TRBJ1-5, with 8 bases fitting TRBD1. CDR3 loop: CSVAGGSGNQPQHF. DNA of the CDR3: TGCAGCGTTGCAGGGGGCTCTGGCAATCAGCCCCAGCATTTT.